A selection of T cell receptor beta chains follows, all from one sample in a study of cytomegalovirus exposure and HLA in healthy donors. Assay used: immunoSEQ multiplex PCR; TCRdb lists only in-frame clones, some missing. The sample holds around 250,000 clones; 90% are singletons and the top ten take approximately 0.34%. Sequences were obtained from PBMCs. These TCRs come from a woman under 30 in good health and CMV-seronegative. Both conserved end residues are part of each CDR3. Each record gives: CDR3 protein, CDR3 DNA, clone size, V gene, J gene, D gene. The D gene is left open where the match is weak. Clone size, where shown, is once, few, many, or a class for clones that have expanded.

cdr3_aa: CASSLVIADTQYF
cdr3_nt: TGTGCCAGCAGCTTGGTAATCGCAGATACGCAGTATTTT
clone_size: NA
v_call: TRBV5-4
j_call: TRBJ2-3
d_call: NA

cdr3_aa: CASSLGHANTGELFF
cdr3_nt: TGTGCCAGCAGCCTTGGGCACGCGAACACCGGGGAGCTGTTTTTT
clone_size: NA
v_call: TRBV6-5
j_call: TRBJ2-2
d_call: NA

cdr3_aa: CASNKPGQTEAFF
cdr3_nt: TGTGCCAGCAACAAGCCCGGACAGACTGAAGCTTTCTTT
clone_size: NA
v_call: TRBV7-9
j_call: TRBJ1-1
d_call: NA

cdr3_aa: CASSEAGGGNTIYF
cdr3_nt: TGTGCCAGCAGTGAAGCCGGTGGTGGAAACACCATATATTTT
clone_size: NA
v_call: TRBV6-1
j_call: TRBJ1-3
d_call: NA

cdr3_aa: CASSPQAPNVGYTF
cdr3_nt: TGTGCCAGCAGTCCCCAGGCCCCGAACGTGGGCTACACCTTC
clone_size: NA
v_call: TRBV27
j_call: TRBJ1-2
d_call: NA

cdr3_aa: CSVDTPGQETQYF
cdr3_nt: TGCAGCGTTGACACCCCGGGGCAAGAGACCCAGTACTTC
clone_size: NA
v_call: TRBV29-1
j_call: TRBJ2-5
d_call: NA

cdr3_aa: CAITRTGGGGTEAFF
cdr3_nt: TGTGCCATCACCAGAACAGGGGGCGGGGGCACTGAAGCTTTCTTT
clone_size: NA
v_call: TRBV10-3
j_call: TRBJ1-1
d_call: TRBD1

cdr3_aa: CASTGHSGGNTIYF
cdr3_nt: TGTGCCAGCACGGGACACTCGGGAGGAAACACCATATATTTT
clone_size: NA
v_call: TRBV2
j_call: TRBJ1-3
d_call: NA

cdr3_aa: CASSQDGGVETQYF
cdr3_nt: TGCGCCAGCAGCCAAGATGGAGGGGTAGAGACCCAGTACTTC
clone_size: NA
v_call: TRBV4-1
j_call: TRBJ2-5
d_call: NA

cdr3_aa: CASSLTAYEQYF
cdr3_nt: TGTGCCAGCAGCTTAACAGCCTACGAGCAGTACTTC
clone_size: NA
v_call: TRBV11-2
j_call: TRBJ2-7
d_call: NA

cdr3_aa: CASSFGQENTEAFF
cdr3_nt: TGTGCCAGCAGTTTTGGACAAGAGAACACTGAAGCTTTCTTT
clone_size: NA
v_call: TRBV5-4
j_call: TRBJ1-1
d_call: NA

cdr3_aa: CASSPGDSEPYNEQFF
cdr3_nt: TGTGCCAGCAGCCCTGGGGACAGTGAACCCTACAATGAGCAGTTCTTC
clone_size: NA
v_call: TRBV5-6
j_call: TRBJ2-1
d_call: TRBD1

cdr3_aa: CAISESGGLTEAFF
cdr3_nt: TGTGCCATCAGTGAGTCAGGGGGTCTCACTGAAGCTTTCTTT
clone_size: NA
v_call: TRBV10-3
j_call: TRBJ1-1
d_call: NA

cdr3_aa: CSVVQGDTEAFF
cdr3_nt: TGCAGCGTTGTGCAGGGGGACACTGAAGCTTTCTTT
clone_size: NA
v_call: TRBV29-1
j_call: TRBJ1-1
d_call: TRBD1

cdr3_aa: CASSVVGQGVLNEQFF
cdr3_nt: TGTGCCAGCAGCGTAGTAGGACAGGGTGTCCTAAATGAGCAGTTCTTC
clone_size: NA
v_call: TRBV9
j_call: TRBJ2-1
d_call: TRBD1

cdr3_aa: CASSNRERIEAFF
cdr3_nt: TGTGCCAGCAGCAACCGGGAGCGTATTGAAGCTTTCTTT
clone_size: NA
v_call: TRBV5-4
j_call: TRBJ1-1
d_call: NA

cdr3_aa: CASSLRGVAYEQYF
cdr3_nt: TGTGCCAGCAGCCTACGGGGGGTAGCCTACGAGCAGTACTTC
clone_size: NA
v_call: TRBV7-9
j_call: TRBJ2-7
d_call: TRBD2

cdr3_aa: CASSQDRGSNTGELFF
cdr3_nt: TGCGCCAGCAGCCAAGACAGGGGTTCGAACACCGGGGAGCTGTTTTTT
clone_size: NA
v_call: TRBV4-1
j_call: TRBJ2-2
d_call: NA

cdr3_aa: CASSQEQDSRTDTQYF
cdr3_nt: TGCGCCAGCAGCCAAGAACAGGACAGCCGCACAGATACGCAGTATTTT
clone_size: NA
v_call: TRBV4-1
j_call: TRBJ2-3
d_call: NA

cdr3_aa: CASSSDITYEQYF
cdr3_nt: TGTGCCAGCAGCTCGGACATTACCTACGAGCAGTACTTC
clone_size: NA
v_call: TRBV7-3
j_call: TRBJ2-7
d_call: NA

cdr3_aa: CASRLGQSNTGELFF
cdr3_nt: TGTGCCAGCAGACTGGGACAGTCGAACACCGGGGAGCTGTTTTTT
clone_size: NA
v_call: TRBV27
j_call: TRBJ2-2
d_call: TRBD1

cdr3_aa: CASSDSQGSWDEQYF
cdr3_nt: TGTGCCAGCAGTGATAGCCAGGGGAGTTGGGACGAGCAGTACTTC
clone_size: few
v_call: TRBV2
j_call: TRBJ2-7
d_call: NA

cdr3_aa: CASRLDRGLRTANNEQFF
cdr3_nt: TGCGCCAGCAGACTGGACAGGGGGCTTAGGACCGCCAACAATGAGCAGTTCTTC
clone_size: NA
v_call: TRBV5-1
j_call: TRBJ2-1
d_call: TRBD1

cdr3_aa: CASSQGGLVNEQFF
cdr3_nt: TGCGCCAGCAGCCAAGGGGGGCTCGTGAATGAGCAGTTCTTC
clone_size: once
v_call: TRBV4-3
j_call: TRBJ2-1
d_call: NA

cdr3_aa: CASSVQRSAEAFF
cdr3_nt: TGTGCCAGCAGCGTTCAGAGGAGTGCTGAAGCTTTCTTT
clone_size: NA
v_call: TRBV5-4
j_call: TRBJ1-1
d_call: NA

cdr3_aa: CASRGLAGSSYEQYF
cdr3_nt: TGTGCCAGTAGAGGTTTAGCGGGGAGCTCCTACGAGCAGTACTTC
clone_size: NA
v_call: TRBV19
j_call: TRBJ2-7
d_call: TRBD2

cdr3_aa: CSVEGVAYGYTF
cdr3_nt: TGCAGCGTTGAAGGAGTCGCCTATGGCTACACCTTC
clone_size: NA
v_call: TRBV29-1
j_call: TRBJ1-2
d_call: NA

cdr3_aa: CASSPPMAASSYNEQFF
cdr3_nt: TGTGCCAGCTCACCACCGATGGCCGCCAGCTCCTACAATGAGCAGTTCTTC
clone_size: NA
v_call: TRBV18
j_call: TRBJ2-1
d_call: NA

cdr3_aa: CASSSSGATHYGYTF
cdr3_nt: TGTGCCAGCAGTTCGAGCGGGGCCACCCACTATGGCTACACCTTC
clone_size: NA
v_call: TRBV28
j_call: TRBJ1-2
d_call: NA

cdr3_aa: CATQGGTVGTGELFF
cdr3_nt: TGTGCCACCCAAGGGGGGACAGTGGGCACCGGGGAGCTGTTTTTT
clone_size: NA
v_call: TRBV6-1
j_call: TRBJ2-2
d_call: NA

cdr3_aa: CASSPRQGNQETQYF
cdr3_nt: TGTGCCAGCAGCCCCCGACAGGGCAACCAAGAGACCCAGTACTTC
clone_size: NA
v_call: TRBV5-8
j_call: TRBJ2-5
d_call: TRBD1

cdr3_aa: CASSLSAGGPEQFF
cdr3_nt: TGTGCCAGCAGTTTATCCGCGGGGGGGCCTGAGCAGTTCTTC
clone_size: few
v_call: TRBV27
j_call: TRBJ2-1
d_call: TRBD2

cdr3_aa: CASSASGQVTDTQYF
cdr3_nt: TGTGCCAGCAGCGCGTCAGGACAGGTCACAGATACGCAGTATTTT
clone_size: NA
v_call: TRBV7-3
j_call: TRBJ2-3
d_call: TRBD1

cdr3_aa: CAWSVGGTTDTQYF
cdr3_nt: TGTGCCTGGAGTGTCGGGGGGACGACAGATACGCAGTATTTT
clone_size: NA
v_call: TRBV30
j_call: TRBJ2-3
d_call: TRBD2

cdr3_aa: CASYQGVGNEQFF
cdr3_nt: TGTGCCAGCTATCAGGGGGTGGGTAATGAGCAGTTCTTC
clone_size: NA
v_call: TRBV7-6
j_call: TRBJ2-1
d_call: TRBD1

cdr3_aa: CASSIFTGADQPQHF
cdr3_nt: TGTGCCAGTAGTATTTTCACAGGGGCGGATCAGCCCCAGCATTTT
clone_size: NA
v_call: TRBV19
j_call: TRBJ1-5
d_call: TRBD1

cdr3_aa: CASSYLSGGATDTQYF
cdr3_nt: TGTGCCAGCAGTTATTTAAGCGGGGGGGCCACAGATACGCAGTATTTT
clone_size: NA
v_call: TRBV6-6
j_call: TRBJ2-3
d_call: TRBD2

cdr3_aa: CASSPQGRAYGYTF
cdr3_nt: TGTGCCAGCAGTCCACAGGGTAGGGCCTATGGCTACACCTTC
clone_size: NA
v_call: TRBV6-5
j_call: TRBJ1-2
d_call: NA

cdr3_aa: CASSTVNTGELFF
cdr3_nt: TGTGCCAGCTCGACAGTGAACACCGGGGAGCTGTTTTTT
clone_size: once
v_call: TRBV18
j_call: TRBJ2-2
d_call: NA

cdr3_aa: CASSFLGIQETQYF
cdr3_nt: TGTGCCAGCAGTTTTCTCGGGATCCAAGAGACCCAGTACTTC
clone_size: NA
v_call: TRBV28
j_call: TRBJ2-5
d_call: NA

cdr3_aa: CASSPRKGGDEQFF
cdr3_nt: TGTGCCAGCAGTCCTCGAAAGGGAGGCGATGAGCAGTTCTTC
clone_size: NA
v_call: TRBV7-6
j_call: TRBJ2-1
d_call: NA

cdr3_aa: CASRTQGALNEQFF
cdr3_nt: TGTGCCAGCAGGACACAGGGGGCGCTTAATGAGCAGTTCTTC
clone_size: NA
v_call: TRBV27
j_call: TRBJ2-1
d_call: TRBD1

cdr3_aa: CASRIGTGARGETQYF
cdr3_nt: TGTGCCAGCAGGATAGGGACAGGGGCGAGAGGAGAGACCCAGTACTTC
clone_size: NA
v_call: TRBV27
j_call: TRBJ2-5
d_call: TRBD1